These T cell receptor beta chains were read from a single sample in a study of blood T cell repertoires in COVID-19. Method: immunoSEQ multiplex PCR; TCRdb's copy keeps in-frame clones and lacks some. Altogether approximately 44,000 clones are present, 79% being singletons, with the ten largest covering approximately 30%. The specimen sequenced was peripheral blood. The receptor source for this set is an elderly woman with acute or convalescent COVID-19. The CDR3 runs from the conserved cysteine through the conserved F or W. The D gene is left open where the match is weak. Clone sizes are given selectively: once, few, many, or a class where the clone is expanded.

cdr3_length: 13; d_call: NA; v_call: TRBV2; j_call: TRBJ1-2; clone_size: few; cdr3_nt: TGTGCCAGCAGTTTGGACACTTTTTATGGCTACACCTTC; cdr3_aa: CASSLDTFYGYTF
cdr3_length: 14; d_call: NA; v_call: TRBV7-9; j_call: TRBJ1-2; clone_size: NA; cdr3_nt: TGTGCCAGCAGTCCCCAACTGATCTTCTATGGCTACACCTTC; cdr3_aa: CASSPQLIFYGYTF
cdr3_length: 14; d_call: NA; v_call: TRBV2; j_call: TRBJ2-3; clone_size: NA; cdr3_nt: TGTGCCAGCATGCTTATCACGATAGGAGGTACGCAGTATTTT; cdr3_aa: CASMLITIGGTQYF
cdr3_length: 11; d_call: NA; v_call: TRBV3-1/TRBV3-2; j_call: TRBJ2-7; clone_size: NA; cdr3_nt: TGTGCCAGCAGCCAGAGGGAGAGGCAGTACTTC; cdr3_aa: CASSQRERQYF
cdr3_length: 16; d_call: TRBD1; v_call: TRBV7-3; j_call: TRBJ2-1; clone_size: NA; cdr3_nt: TGTGCCAGCAGCTCGAGGGGGGACAGGTCCTACAATGAGCAGTTCTTC; cdr3_aa: CASSSRGDRSYNEQFF
cdr3_length: 15; d_call: TRBD1; v_call: TRBV5-5; j_call: TRBJ1-2; clone_size: NA; cdr3_nt: TGTGCCAGCAGCTTGGATCCGACAGGGGATTATGGCTACACCTTC; cdr3_aa: CASSLDPTGDYGYTF
cdr3_length: 20; d_call: TRBD1; v_call: TRBV4-2; j_call: TRBJ1-4; clone_size: NA; cdr3_nt: TGTGCCAGCAGCCAAGAGATACCGGACAGGGCTGTAACAACTAATGAAAAACTGTTTTTT; cdr3_aa: CASSQEIPDRAVTTNEKLFF
cdr3_length: 12; d_call: NA; v_call: TRBV29-1; j_call: TRBJ1-3; clone_size: NA; cdr3_nt: TGCAGCGTTGCGGACAGTGGAAACACCATATATTTT; cdr3_aa: CSVADSGNTIYF
cdr3_length: 13; d_call: TRBD2; v_call: TRBV19; j_call: TRBJ2-7; clone_size: once; cdr3_nt: TGTGCCAGTGGCAAACTAGCGGGAGGCGAGCAGTACTTC; cdr3_aa: CASGKLAGGEQYF
cdr3_length: 13; d_call: TRBD2; v_call: TRBV18; j_call: TRBJ2-1; clone_size: NA; cdr3_nt: TGTGCCAGCTCACCAGCGGGAGGTAATGAGCAGTTCTTC; cdr3_aa: CASSPAGGNEQFF
cdr3_length: 15; d_call: TRBD1; v_call: TRBV5-5; j_call: TRBJ2-1; clone_size: NA; cdr3_nt: TGTGCCAGCAGCGCGGACAGGGCTCCCTACAATGAGCAGTTCTTC; cdr3_aa: CASSADRAPYNEQFF
cdr3_length: 14; d_call: NA; v_call: TRBV7-2; j_call: TRBJ2-1; clone_size: once; cdr3_nt: TGTGCCAGCGTGATTGCAGGACACCGGAGTGAGCAGTTCTTC; cdr3_aa: CASVIAGHRSEQFF
cdr3_length: 15; d_call: TRBD2; v_call: TRBV7-7; j_call: TRBJ2-1; clone_size: NA; cdr3_nt: TGTGCTAGCAGCGCACTAGCGGGACTGCGCAATGAGCAGTTCTTC; cdr3_aa: CASSALAGLRNEQFF
cdr3_length: 14; d_call: NA; v_call: TRBV6-1; j_call: TRBJ1-4; clone_size: NA; cdr3_nt: TGTGCCAGCAGTGAGGAACAGGGTGATGAAAAACTGTTTTTT; cdr3_aa: CASSEEQGDEKLFF
cdr3_length: 14; d_call: NA; v_call: TRBV7-9; j_call: TRBJ1-1; clone_size: once; cdr3_nt: TGTGCCAGCAGCTTAGGGGGGACATCGGGTGGGGCTTTCTTT; cdr3_aa: CASSLGGTSGGAFF
cdr3_length: 16; d_call: TRBD2; v_call: TRBV5-5; j_call: TRBJ2-2; clone_size: NA; cdr3_nt: TGTGCCAGCAGCTGGAGTGGACTAGAAGGGACCGGGGAGCTGTTTTTT; cdr3_aa: CASSWSGLEGTGELFF
cdr3_length: 14; d_call: TRBD2; v_call: TRBV6-4; j_call: TRBJ2-7; clone_size: NA; cdr3_nt: TGTGCCAGCATCGTGGGGGGAGGGCCCTACGAGCAGTACTTC; cdr3_aa: CASIVGGGPYEQYF
cdr3_length: 13; d_call: TRBD2; v_call: TRBV10-3; j_call: TRBJ2-3; clone_size: NA; cdr3_nt: TGTGCCATCGAGGCTAGCGGGGTGGATACGCAGTATTTT; cdr3_aa: CAIEASGVDTQYF
cdr3_length: 13; d_call: TRBD2; v_call: TRBV28; j_call: TRBJ2-7; clone_size: NA; cdr3_nt: TGTGCCACCTACGGCGGGAGCTCCTACGAGCAGTACTTC; cdr3_aa: CATYGGSSYEQYF
cdr3_length: 15; d_call: NA; v_call: TRBV6-1; j_call: TRBJ2-7; clone_size: NA; cdr3_nt: TGTGCCAGCAGTGAAGAATCGACAGGAACCTACGAGCAGTACTTC; cdr3_aa: CASSEESTGTYEQYF
cdr3_length: 12; d_call: TRBD1; v_call: TRBV30; j_call: TRBJ1-2; clone_size: NA; cdr3_nt: TGTGCCGGTGACAGGGGGTACGATGGCTACACCTTC; cdr3_aa: CAGDRGYDGYTF
cdr3_length: 15; d_call: NA; v_call: TRBV28; j_call: TRBJ1-2; clone_size: NA; cdr3_nt: TGTGCCAGCAGTTTCTCGTCGGGGGGCGACTATGGCTACACCTTC; cdr3_aa: CASSFSSGGDYGYTF
cdr3_length: 19; d_call: TRBD2; v_call: TRBV23-1; j_call: TRBJ2-4; clone_size: once; cdr3_nt: TGCGCCAGCAGTCAATTATGCGGGGGGGGTTTTTTGGCCAAAAACATTCAGTACTTC; cdr3_aa: CASSQLCGGGFLAKNIQYF
cdr3_length: 14; d_call: TRBD1; v_call: TRBV18; j_call: TRBJ2-7; clone_size: NA; cdr3_nt: TGTGCCAGCTCACCATCCACAGGGGGCCACGAGCAGTACTTC; cdr3_aa: CASSPSTGGHEQYF
cdr3_length: 15; d_call: TRBD1; v_call: TRBV18; j_call: TRBJ2-5; clone_size: NA; cdr3_nt: TGTGCCAGCTCACCAAGGGACAGGAGGAGAGAGACCCAGTACTTC; cdr3_aa: CASSPRDRRRETQYF
cdr3_length: 15; d_call: NA; v_call: TRBV10-3; j_call: TRBJ1-2; clone_size: NA; cdr3_nt: TGTGCCATCAGTGCGACCGGGACACCCAGCTATGGCTACACCTTC; cdr3_aa: CAISATGTPSYGYTF
cdr3_length: 15; d_call: NA; v_call: TRBV10-3; j_call: TRBJ2-3; clone_size: NA; cdr3_nt: TGTGCCATCAGTGATAGCGCTACTAGCACAGATACGCAGTATTTT; cdr3_aa: CAISDSATSTDTQYF
cdr3_length: 17; d_call: TRBD1; v_call: TRBV28; j_call: TRBJ1-5; clone_size: NA; cdr3_nt: TGTGCCAGCAGTTTCGGGACAGGGGGCAGGGGCAATCAGCCCCAGCATTTT; cdr3_aa: CASSFGTGGRGNQPQHF
cdr3_length: 14; d_call: NA; v_call: TRBV6-2/TRBV6-3; j_call: TRBJ1-6; clone_size: few; cdr3_nt: TGTGCCAGCAGCCGCGACAGGCTGGAGTCACCCCTCCACTTT; cdr3_aa: CASSRDRLESPLHF
cdr3_length: 16; d_call: TRBD2; v_call: TRBV14; j_call: TRBJ2-3; clone_size: many; cdr3_nt: TGTGCCAGCAGCCCTGCTTTAGCGGGAGGCCCGGATACGCAGTATTTT; cdr3_aa: CASSPALAGGPDTQYF
cdr3_length: 12; d_call: TRBD2; v_call: TRBV6-5; j_call: TRBJ2-1; clone_size: NA; cdr3_nt: TGTGCCAGCAGCCCCGGGCCCGCGGGGGAGTTCTTC; cdr3_aa: CASSPGPAGEFF
cdr3_length: 15; d_call: TRBD1; v_call: TRBV7-2; j_call: TRBJ1-2; clone_size: NA; cdr3_nt: TGTGCCAGCAGCCCCTCCACAGGGGGGTACTATGGCTACACCTTC; cdr3_aa: CASSPSTGGYYGYTF